This TCR beta chain was obtained from a study of T cell changes during pregnancy in multiple sclerosis. The CDR3 length is 11 residues. Germline lookup yields CDR1 LNHDA and CDR2 SQIVND (reference sequence). Trimming cost V 6 bases and J 7 bases, with 9 bases left between them. The method was immunoSEQ multiplex PCR; TCRdb's version includes in-frame clones alone and lacks a portion of them. There are fewer than 70,000 clones in the sample; roughly 90% occur only once, and 1.4% lies in the top ten. The input for sequencing was peripheral blood, taken in the second trimester of pregnancy. The V and J genes are TRBV19 and TRBJ1-1; the D is unclear. The source of this sequence is a female donor with multiple sclerosis, enrolled in a pregnancy study. Written as DNA, the CDR3 is TGTGCCAGTAGCCAGGAGGTTGAAGCTTTCTTT. As protein: CASSQEVEAFF.